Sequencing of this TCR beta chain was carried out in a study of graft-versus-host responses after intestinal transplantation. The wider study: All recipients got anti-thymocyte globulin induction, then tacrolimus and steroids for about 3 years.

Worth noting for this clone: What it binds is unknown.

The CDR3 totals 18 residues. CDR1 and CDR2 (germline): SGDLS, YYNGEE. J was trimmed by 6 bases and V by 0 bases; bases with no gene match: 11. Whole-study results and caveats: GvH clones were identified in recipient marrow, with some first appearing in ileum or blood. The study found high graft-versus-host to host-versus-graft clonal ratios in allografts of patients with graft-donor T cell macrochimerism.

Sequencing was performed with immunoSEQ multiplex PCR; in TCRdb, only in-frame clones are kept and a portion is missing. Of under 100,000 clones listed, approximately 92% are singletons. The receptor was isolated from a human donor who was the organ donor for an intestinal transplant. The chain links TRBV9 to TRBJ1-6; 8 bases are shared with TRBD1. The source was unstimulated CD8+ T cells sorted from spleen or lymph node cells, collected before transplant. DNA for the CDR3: TGTGCCAGCAGCGTAGGGCTCCAGGGGGCAGATTTTAATTCACCCCTCCACTTT. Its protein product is CASSVGLQGADFNSPLHF.